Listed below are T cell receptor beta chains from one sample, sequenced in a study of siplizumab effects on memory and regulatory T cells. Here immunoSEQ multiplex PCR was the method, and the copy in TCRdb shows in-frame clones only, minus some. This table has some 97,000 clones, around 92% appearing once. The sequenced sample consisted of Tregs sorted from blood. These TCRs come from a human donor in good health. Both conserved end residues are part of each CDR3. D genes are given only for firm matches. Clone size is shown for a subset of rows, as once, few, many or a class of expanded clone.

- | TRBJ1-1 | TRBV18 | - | TGTGCCAGTTCAACACAGGGAAACACTCTGAACACTGAAGCTTTCTTT | CASSTQGNTLNTEAFF
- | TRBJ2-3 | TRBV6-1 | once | TGTGCCAGCAGTGTTGGCAGGGGAGGCACAGATACGCAGTATTTT | CASSVGRGGTDTQYF
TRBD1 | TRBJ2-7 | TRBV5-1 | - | TGCGCCAGCAGCGTGGGACAGGGGGTTTACGAGCAGTACTTC | CASSVGQGVYEQYF
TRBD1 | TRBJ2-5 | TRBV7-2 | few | TGTGCCAGCAGCTTAGCGGGGACAGGGGGCGGTCAAGAGACCCAGTACTTC | CASSLAGTGGGQETQYF
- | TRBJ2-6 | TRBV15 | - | TGTGCCACCAGCGTTGTCCGTATCTCTGGGGCCAACGTCCTGACTTTC | CATSVVRISGANVLTF
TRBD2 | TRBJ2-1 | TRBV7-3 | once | TGTGCCAGCAGCCCTCAATCCGGGGGGGTCGATGAGCAGTTCTTC | CASSPQSGGVDEQFF
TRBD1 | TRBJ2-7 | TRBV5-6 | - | TGTGCCAGCAGCTTGTTCGACAGGGTATACGAGCAGTACTTC | CASSLFDRVYEQYF
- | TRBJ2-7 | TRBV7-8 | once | TGTGCCAGCAGCTTAGAGAGGACACCCTACGAGCAGTACTTC | CASSLERTPYEQYF
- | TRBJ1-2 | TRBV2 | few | TGTGCCAGCAGTGAATACCTTTCAGGCGGCTACACCTTC | CASSEYLSGGYTF
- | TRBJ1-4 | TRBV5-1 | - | TGCGCCAGCAGCTTACAACCGGGACATTCACGGAGCGAAAAACTGTTTTTT | CASSLQPGHSRSEKLFF
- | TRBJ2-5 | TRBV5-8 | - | TGTGCCAGCAGCTTGGGTTTGGGAACAGGAAGACAAGAGACCCAGTACTTC | CASSLGLGTGRQETQYF
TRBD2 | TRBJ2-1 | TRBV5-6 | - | TGTGCCAGCAGCTTGCCCTTGGGACTAGCGCTTTACAATGAGCAGTTCTTC | CASSLPLGLALYNEQFF
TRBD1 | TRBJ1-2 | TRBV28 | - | TGTGCCAGCAGTTTTCTCAGGGGGACCAACTATGGCTACACCTTC | CASSFLRGTNYGYTF
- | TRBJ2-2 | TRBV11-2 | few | TGTGCCAGCAGCTTAGAAGCGCCAAACACCGGGGAGCTGTTTTTT | CASSLEAPNTGELFF
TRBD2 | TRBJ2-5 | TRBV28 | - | TGTGCCAGCAGTTTATGGACTAGCGGGAGAGGGGCCCAGTACTTC | CASSLWTSGRGAQYF
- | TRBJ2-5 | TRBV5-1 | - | TGCGCCAGCAGCTTGGCCAAGGTTCCACCTTCCCAAGAGACCCAGTACTTC | CASSLAKVPPSQETQYF
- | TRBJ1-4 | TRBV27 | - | TGTGCCAGCAGTTTTAGTGTTGCTGAAAAACTGTTTTTT | CASSFSVAEKLFF
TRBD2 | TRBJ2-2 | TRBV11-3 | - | TGTGCCAGCAGCTTAGGGCCCACTAGCGGGAACACCGGGGAGCTGTTTTTT | CASSLGPTSGNTGELFF
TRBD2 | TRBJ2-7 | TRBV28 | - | TGTGCCAGCAGTAGACTAGCGATAGGTTCCTACGAGCAGTACTTC | CASSRLAIGSYEQYF
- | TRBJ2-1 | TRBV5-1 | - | TGCGCCAGCAGCCTGGAGAGGGGGACGGGGGCTTACAATGAGCAGTTCTTC | CASSLERGTGAYNEQFF
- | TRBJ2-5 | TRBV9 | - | TGTGCCAGCACCAGGACAGAACAAGAGACCCAGTACTTC | CASTRTEQETQYF
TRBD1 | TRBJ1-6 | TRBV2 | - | TGTGCCAGCCTGACAGGGATAAGAAATTCACCCCTCCACTTT | CASLTGIRNSPLHF
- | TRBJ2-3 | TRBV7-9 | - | TGTGCCAGCAGCTTAGACAGATTATTCGGGGCCCACACAGATACGCAGTATTTT | CASSLDRLFGAHTDTQYF
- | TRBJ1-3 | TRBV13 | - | TGTGCCAGCAGCTTGTCAAGGGGTCCGGGCTCTGGAAACACCATATATTTT | CASSLSRGPGSGNTIYF
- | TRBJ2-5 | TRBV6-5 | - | TGTGCCAGCAGTTACACAATGGAGAGCCAAGAGACCCAGTACTTC | CASSYTMESQETQYF